This T cell receptor (beta chain) was sequenced in a study of OX40 agonist ivuxolimab in advanced cancers. Study conclusions and caveats: Some patients without response likewise showed low normalized clonal expansion.

Note on this clone: Its antigen remains unidentified.

The CDR3 sequence is 14 residues long. Per germline, CDR1 LNHDA and CDR2 SQIVND (reference sequence). Trimming left V 1 base short and J 4 bases short, with 11 bases between. Only in-frame clones appear in the TCRdb table, and some are missing; sequencing was by immunoSEQ multiplex PCR. The sample has 37,000 or so clones, roughly 84% seen once; the top ten hold over 15%. Source: CD4+ or CD8+ T cells sorted from blood, taken in a trial of the OX40 agonist ivuxolimab. The chain uses TRBV19 and TRBJ2-7; D remains ambiguous. This TCR was recovered from an adult with an advanced solid tumor such as melanoma, head and neck, liver or kidney cancer. The CDR3 region has the DNA TGTGCCAGTAGTATAGCTTCCGACGGGTACGAGCAGTACTTC. Translation gives CASSIASDGYEQYF.